A selection of T cell receptor beta chains follows, all from one sample in a study of blood T cell repertoires in COVID-19. Clones were read by immunoSEQ multiplex PCR, and TCRdb kept only the in-frame ones, dropping some. There are 90,000 to 100,000 clones in the sample; about 90% occur only once, and 4.5% lies in the top ten. The source material was peripheral blood. The origin of the receptors is a man in his 70s with acute or convalescent COVID-19. Each CDR3 is given with its conserved first and last residue. Expanded clones are given a class, and other clones once, few, many or no size at all.

TRBV27	-	CASSSDRFGNQPQHF
TRBV7-9	-	CASSFQGLGSPLHF
TRBV11-3	-	CASSSRQGEAFF
TRBV19	-	CATQGQGSFTNEKLFF
TRBV9	-	CASSPRGLQGNTIYF
TRBV2	-	CASSELKNTGELFF
TRBV7-9	-	CASSSNRGSDGYTF
TRBV10-3	-	CAIRPGGAQETQYF
TRBV4-1	-	CASSQGTSGGAGAYNEQFF
TRBV7-2	-	CASIRGGLPSNYGYTF
TRBV5-5	few	CASSLDWTNYGYTF
TRBV5-4	once	CASSLLGLNTGELFF
TRBV3-1/TRBV3-2	-	CASSQEWAGGPGEQFF
TRBV2	-	CASGAGTGNQETQYF
TRBV6-5	-	CATLGGPYNSPLHF
TRBV12-3/TRBV12-4	-	CASSLKPTYEQYF
TRBV12-3/TRBV12-4	once	CASTGEDYGYTF
TRBV10-3	-	CAIRGGGDGAPLHF
TRBV5-1	-	CASSVNPGLAAPSNEQYF
TRBV5-1	once	CASSPGRHVAGLNEKLFF
TRBV7-6	-	CASSPTPGQGNQPQHF
TRBV19	few	CASSIPTGDGYTF
TRBV18	-	CASSDRQGNEQFF
TRBV7-2	-	CASSFGTDYNEQFF
TRBV19	-	CASSIALGQRLNQPQHF
TRBV28	-	CASSTIRGEAFF
TRBV12-2	once	CASPLGGADYSQCPNEKLFF
TRBV2	-	CASIKESNTGELFF
TRBV19	-	CASSIDGTAGKTQYF
TRBV29-1	-	CSVDDRALETQYF
TRBV19	-	CASTLTQVLNTEAFF
TRBV5-4	few	CASSLESGGNYEQYF
TRBV19	-	CASSISTGAKNEQYF
TRBV24-1	-	CGRQGDRTQYF
TRBV3-1/TRBV3-2	-	CASSNTGVEGQPQHF
TRBV6-6	-	CASSLTGAAGANVLTF
TRBV19	-	CASNEGLNIPNSPLHF
TRBV3-1/TRBV3-2	-	CASSKRGGELTDTQYF
TRBV19	-	CASSPSREGTQYF
TRBV7-6	-	CASSRLSGGRGSANYGYTF
TRBV19	-	CASSTSPTSEETQYF
TRBV5-4	-	CASSPYGLAGVPTYNEQFF
TRBV2	-	CASSTHRGRGGENIQYF
TRBV19	-	CASSIGGTGYRGTEAFF
TRBV6-5	-	CATQSFTGEYYGYTF
TRBV10-2	-	CASSGASGMDTGELFF
TRBV4-2	-	CASSLEDRGGGTEAFF
TRBV5-1	-	CASSLDLVGTDTQYF
TRBV5-1	-	CASNPAPGTGELFF
TRBV28	-	CASTPSGGGWEAFF
TRBV30	-	CAWSGGSPNTEAFF
TRBV11-3	-	CASSLGDSSYEQYF
TRBV18	-	CASSGTGGGYGYTF
TRBV29-1	-	CSVGRGIDATNEKLFF
TRBV7-9	-	CASSGRTREGGELFF